A single sample gave rise to the 14 T cell receptor beta chains below, sequenced in a study of blood T cell repertoires in COVID-19. The protocol was immunoSEQ multiplex PCR, while the TCRdb copy is restricted to in-frame clones and leaves out a portion. The repertoire consists of some 85,000 clones, with roughly 76% occurring once and the leading ten covering about 20%. The specimen sequenced was peripheral blood. The receptors were gathered from a woman over 75 with active or convalescent COVID-19.

The gene calls are TRBV7-2 and TRBJ1-2, with D unclear. There are 13 residues in the CDR3. Per germline, CDR1 SGHTA and CDR2 FQGNSA. With 5 bases removed from V and 2 bases from J, the gap between germline ends came to 9 bases. The CDR3 bases are TGTGCCAGCAGCCCTCCTAACAACTATGGCTACACCTTC. Its protein product is CASSPPNNYGYTF. Full variable domain (remainder filled in from reference TRBV7-2 and TRBJ1-2): GAGVSQSPSNKVTEKGKDVELRCDPISGHTALYWYRQSLGQGLEFLIYFQGNSAPDKSGLPSDRFSAERTGGSVSTLTIQRTQQEDSAVYLCASSPPNNYGYTFGSGTRLTVV.

The chain has TRBV4-1 and TRBJ2-7; D gene unclear. V was trimmed by 1 base and J by 2 bases, leaving 12 bases between them. The germline V gene encodes CDR1 MGHRA and CDR2 YSYEKL. The CDR3 is 15 amino acids. CDR3 protein: CASSQGERGAYEQYF. CDR3 DNA: TGCGCCAGCAGCCAAGGAGAGAGAGGCGCCTACGAGCAGTACTTC.

This clone has just a few counts. J is TRBJ2-5 and V is TRBV7-8; 7 nucleotides match TRBD2. The CDR3 extends over 13 amino acids. V lost 4 bases to trimming and J lost 7 bases; unmatched junction nucleotides: 6. Germline V lookup: CDR1 SGHVS, CDR2 FQNEAQ. This CDR3 reads CASSWIGEGTQYF. The CDR3 nucleotides are TGTGCCAGCAGCTGGATCGGGGAGGGGACCCAGTACTTC.

The chain recombines TRBV6-2 or TRBV6-3 with TRBJ1-1; D possibly corresponds to TRBD1 (5 bases). This CDR3 comprises 14 residues. V was trimmed by 2 bases and J by 6 bases, leaving 13 bases between them. Germline CDR1 and CDR2: MNHEY and SVGEGT. CDR3 protein: CASSYTGILPEAFF. CDR3 coding DNA: TGTGCCAGCAGTTACACAGGCATACTACCTGAAGCTTTCTTT.

The gene calls are TRBV13 and TRBJ2-2, with D maybe TRBD2 (5 bases). The CDR3 is made up of 13 amino acids. Germline assignment: CDR1 PRHDT and CDR2 FYEKMQ (reference sequence). Trimming left V 4 bases short and J 5 bases short, with 8 bases between. The CDR3 loop is CASSSRGTGELFF. CDR3 sequence (DNA): TGTGCCAGCAGCTCCCGAGGGACCGGGGAGCTGTTTTTT.

The chain links TRBV15 to TRBJ2-7; 8 bases fit TRBD1. This CDR3 region has 15 residues. CDR1 and CDR2 from the germline V gene are LNHNV and YYDKDF (reference sequence). V trimming: 6 bases; J trimming: 4 bases; junction bases outside the gene matches: 11. As DNA, the CDR3 is TGTGCCACCAGTTTTACGACAGGGGTTGTTTACGAGCAGTACTTC. It encodes CATSFTTGVVYEQYF.

J is TRBJ1-2 and V is TRBV29-1, with D unclear. Trimming took off 2 bases at V and 3 bases at J, with 4 bases between the two ends. CDR1 SQVTM and CDR2 ANQGSEA come from the germline V gene. The CDR3 runs to 11 residues. CDR3 nucleotides: TGCAGCGTTGAACGTGACTATGGCTACACCTTC. This encodes CSVERDYGYTF.

J is TRBJ2-7 and V is TRBV13, with 7 bases aligning to TRBD1. Losses at the gene ends were 6 bases for V and 5 bases for J; bases not matched to a gene: 13. This CDR3 comprises 15 residues. Looked up from germline, CDR1 is PRHDT and CDR2 is FYEKMQ (reference sequence). In nucleotides, the CDR3 is TGTGCCAGCAGTACTTTTATGACAGGGAACGACGAGCAGTACTTC. Residues: CASSTFMTGNDEQYF. Full variable domain (remainder filled in from reference TRBV13 and TRBJ2-7): AAGVIQSPRHLIKEKRETATLKCYPIPRHDTVYWYQQGPGQDPQFLISFYEKMQSDKGSIPDRFSAQQFSDYHSELNMSSLELGDSALYFCASSTFMTGNDEQYFGPGTRLTVT.

This rearrangement joins TRBV5-6 to TRBJ2-1; a possible D gene is TRBD1 (6 bases). Trimming stripped 1 base from V and 6 bases from J, with 14 bases between. Germline assignment: CDR1 SGHDT and CDR2 YYEEEE. CDR3 length: 15 residues. Here the CDR3 DNA reads TGTGCCAGCAGCTTGCTGGCCTTAGGGGGCAATGAGCAGTTCTTC. It translates to CASSLLALGGNEQFF.

The rearrangement uses TRBV19 and TRBJ1-5; possible D gene TRBD1, 5 bases. V was shortened by 7 bases and J by 5 bases, with 15 bases between the two germline ends. CDR3 length equals 14 residues. Germline V gene data show CDR1 as LNHDA and CDR2 as SQIVND (reference sequence). CDR3 bases: TGTGCCAGTATCGGGAGGGGCGGTTATCAGCCCCAGCATTTT. It codes for CASIGRGGYQPQHF.

The rearrangement joins TRBV27 to TRBJ2-2; the match to TRBD2 covers 9 bases. With V trimmed by 0 bases and J by 7 bases, 18 bases remained unmatched. Germline V lookup: CDR1 MNHEY, CDR2 SMNVEV (reference sequence). There are 20 residues in the CDR3. For the CDR3, the DNA is TGTGCCAGCAGTTTATCGGTGGCTAGCGGGGTTCCCCTGCGGGGCGGGGAGCTGTTTTTT. This translates into CASSLSVASGVPLRGGELFF.

J is TRBJ2-5 and V is TRBV5-1; 13 bases are a match to TRBD2. Germline-derived CDR1 and CDR2 are SGHRS and YFSETQ. Germline trimming cut 3 bases from V and 3 bases from J; bases unmatched to any gene: 2. CDR3 length: 15 amino acids. The CDR3 sequence is CASSYGTSGEETQYF. CDR3 bases: TGCGCCAGCAGCTACGGGACTAGCGGGGAAGAGACCCAGTACTTC.

CDR3 in DNA: TGTGCCAGCAGTTACGGTGAGGGGAACACCGGGGAGCTGTTTTTT. Protein: CASSYGEGNTGELFF. The rearrangement links TRBV6-2 or TRBV6-3 to TRBJ2-2, with D maybe TRBD2 (5 bases). Looked up from germline, CDR1 is MNHEY and CDR2 is SVGEGT. Trimming took off 2 bases at V and 1 base at J, with 8 bases between the two ends. The CDR3 has 15 amino acids.

The chain couples TRBV19 to TRBJ2-2; 9 bases fit TRBD1. Germline V lookup: CDR1 LNHDA, CDR2 SQIVND (reference sequence). J was trimmed by 8 bases and V by 3 bases; bases with no gene match: 7. The CDR3 is 15 residues long. The DNA of the CDR3 is TGTGCCAGTAGTATGCCCGGGACAGGGATTGGGGAGCTGTTTTTT. It translates to CASSMPGTGIGELFF. The full variable domain, with the rest looked up from reference TRBV19 and TRBJ2-2, is DGGITQSPKYLFRKEGQNVTLSCEQNLNHDAMYWYRQDPGQGLRLIYYSQIVNDFQKGDIAEGYSVSREKKESFPLTVTSAQKNPTAFYLCASSMPGTGIGELFFGEGSRLTVL.